This is a list of T cell receptor beta chains from one sample in a study of blood T cell repertoires in COVID-19. TCRdb's table, derived via immunoSEQ multiplex PCR, lists solely in-frame clones and lacks some. The sample holds about 230,000 clones, under 90% seen once. Sequences were obtained from PBMCs or T cells enriched from blood (not recorded which). These receptors were taken from a man aged 55 to 69 who had recovered from COVID-19. Each CDR3 is given with its conserved first and last residue. D genes are given only for firm matches. Part of the rows lack a size; the others show once, few, many or a class for expanded clones.

clone_size j_call d_call cdr3_length v_call cdr3_nt cdr3_aa
. TRBJ2-3 TRBD2 16 TRBV24-1 TGTGCCACCAGTGCCTGGGGCGGGGGGAACACAGATACGCAGTATTTT CATSAWGGGNTDTQYF
. TRBJ1-5 . 13 TRBV30 TGTGCCTGGAGTGACGGAGGCAATCAGCCCCAGCATTTT CAWSDGGNQPQHF
. TRBJ2-2 . 16 TRBV5-4 TGTGCCAGCAGCTTGGGGGTTAGCCGAATCACCGGGGAGCTGTTTTTT CASSLGVSRITGELFF
. TRBJ1-5 TRBD1 15 TRBV6-5 TGTGCCAGCAGAACCGGGACAGGGGGTAATCAGCCCCAGCATTTT CASRTGTGGNQPQHF
. TRBJ2-7 TRBD1 16 TRBV11-3 TGTGCCAGCAGCTTAGTGGGGGGGGACAGGGAACACGAGCAGTACTTC CASSLVGGDREHEQYF
. TRBJ2-4 TRBD1 16 TRBV3-1/TRBV3-2 TGTGCCAGCAGCCAGAGAACAGGGGGTGCCAAAAACATTCAGTACTTC CASSQRTGGAKNIQYF
. TRBJ1-2 . 14 TRBV4-2 TGTGCCAGCAGCCAAGAGCGGGGGGCATCTGGCTACACCTTC CASSQERGASGYTF
. TRBJ1-4 TRBD1 15 TRBV14 TGTGCCAGCAGCCAATATACAGGGGCTAATGAAAAACTGTTTTTT CASSQYTGANEKLFF
. TRBJ2-3 TRBD2 13 TRBV11-3 TGTGCCAGCAGCCGGACTAGTCTGAATACGCAGTATTTT CASSRTSLNTQYF
. TRBJ2-1 TRBD2 18 TRBV9 TGTGCCAGCAGCGTAGGGCTAGCGGAGACCCTCTCCTACAATGAGCAGTTCTTC CASSVGLAETLSYNEQFF
few TRBJ1-2 . 14 TRBV5-1 TGCGCCAGCAGCTTGGTGGTGGAGAACTATGGCTACACCTTC CASSLVVENYGYTF
. TRBJ2-7 . 13 TRBV18 TGTGCCAGCTCACCTACCGGGTCAAGCGAGCAGTACTTC CASSPTGSSEQYF
. TRBJ2-2 TRBD1 14 TRBV10-1 TGCGCCAGCCCGGACAGGGGGCGGGCCGGGGAGCTGTTTTTT CASPDRGRAGELFF
. TRBJ1-3 . 16 TRBV7-2 TGTGCCAGCAGCTTAGTCCTGCAGGGTTTTGGAAACACCATATATTTT CASSLVLQGFGNTIYF
. TRBJ1-6 . 16 TRBV7-9 TGTGCCAGCAGCTTAGGGTCGGGAGGGATTTGGTCACCCCTCCACTTT CASSLGSGGIWSPLHF
. TRBJ2-3 TRBD2 14 TRBV29-1 TGCAGCGCTCTAGCGGGGGTTCGCACAGATACGCAGTATTTT CSALAGVRTDTQYF
. TRBJ2-1 TRBD1 14 TRBV11-3 TGTGCCAGCAGCGCACAGGGGTTCTACAATGAGCAGTTCTTC CASSAQGFYNEQFF
. TRBJ1-6 . 13 TRBV9 TGTGCCAGCAGCACTGGACAAAATTCACCCCTCCACTTT CASSTGQNSPLHF
. TRBJ2-7 . 15 TRBV5-6 TGTGCCAGCAGCTTGGGCCAGGGCGCCTCCTACGAGCAGTACTTC CASSLGQGASYEQYF
. TRBJ2-1 . 15 TRBV7-8 TGTGCCAGCAGCGCCTTCTCAGGACAGTACAATGAGCAGTTCTTC CASSAFSGQYNEQFF
. TRBJ2-4 . 16 TRBV27 TGTGCCAGCAGTTTCCGAGTAGGCAAAGGGGTAAACATTCAGTACTTC CASSFRVGKGVNIQYF
. TRBJ1-2 . 15 TRBV29-1 TGCAGCGTCCCCACGACAGGAGCCACCTTATATGGCTACACCTTC CSVPTTGATLYGYTF
. TRBJ2-5 TRBD1 15 TRBV4-3 TGCGCCAGCAGCCAGGCACAGGGGCCACGGGAGACCCAGTACTTC CASSQAQGPRETQYF
. TRBJ2-1 TRBD1 14 TRBV7-3 TGTGCCAGCAGCTTATTACAGGGGTACAATGAGCAGTTCTTC CASSLLQGYNEQFF
. TRBJ1-2 TRBD1 17 TRBV6-2/TRBV6-3 TGTGCCAGCAGTAAAAACCGGGACAGTACATTTTTCCATGGCTACACCTTC CASSKNRDSTFFHGYTF
. TRBJ1-2 TRBD1 14 TRBV2 TGTGCCAGCAGTGTGCCCGGGACAGCTTATGGCTACACCTTC CASSVPGTAYGYTF
. TRBJ1-1 . 13 TRBV12-3/TRBV12-4 TGTGCCAGCAGTTTTCTCGTGAACACTGAAGCTTTCTTT CASSFLVNTEAFF
. TRBJ1-1 TRBD1 14 TRBV6-5 TGTGCCAGCAGTTTTAAACAGGGGGCTTCTGAAGCTTTCTTT CASSFKQGASEAFF
. TRBJ2-1 . 13 TRBV20-1 TGCAGTGCTAGTGTGACCGGGAACAATGAGCAGTTCTTC CSASVTGNNEQFF
. TRBJ1-2 . 14 TRBV7-2 TGTGCCAGCAGCTTAAAACCCGAGAACTATGGCTACACCTTC CASSLKPENYGYTF
few TRBJ1-2 . 13 TRBV11-2 TGTGCCAGCAGCTTAGCTACTAACTATGGCTACACCTTC CASSLATNYGYTF
few TRBJ1-5 . 14 TRBV24-1 TGTGCCACCAGTGAACATACAGGGAATCAGCCCCAGCATTTT CATSEHTGNQPQHF
few TRBJ1-1 TRBD1 16 TRBV9 TGTGCCAGCAGCGTAAGTGCAGGGGGCGCGGGCACTGAAGCTTTCTTT CASSVSAGGAGTEAFF
. TRBJ2-5 . 13 TRBV9 TGTGCCAGCAGCGTAAGGAGCGGGGAGACCCAGTACTTC CASSVRSGETQYF
. TRBJ1-4 . 14 TRBV15 TGTGCCACCAACCGAGGAGGGTTTAATGAAAAACTGTTTTTT CATNRGGFNEKLFF
. TRBJ1-6 . 17 TRBV5-6 TGTGCCAGCAGCTTGCTCGGACAGAGCTCCTATAATTCACCCCTCCACTTT CASSLLGQSSYNSPLHF
few TRBJ1-1 . 13 TRBV6-6 TGTGCCAGCAGTCACACAGGGAACACTGAAGCTTTCTTT CASSHTGNTEAFF
. TRBJ1-3 TRBD1 13 TRBV25-1 TGTGCCAGCAGTGGCAGGGGGCGAAACACCATATATTTT CASSGRGRNTIYF